This T cell receptor beta chain was captured in a study of shared clonotypes between healthy human individuals. Study observations and caveats: Deeper or shallower sequencing was expected to change how clonotypes are shared among donors.

The DNA input per sorted-subset replicate PCR was roughly 180 ng, corresponding to some 30,000 T cell genomes. Sequencing was performed with immunoSEQ multiplex PCR; in TCRdb, only in-frame clones are kept and a portion is missing. The sample includes a few million clones, 85% to 95% seen only once; the top ten take about 0.13%. CDR3 length: 12 residues. V lost 2 bases and J 2 bases, leaving 6 bases between the germline ends. Looked up from germline, CDR1 is SQVTM and CDR2 is ANQGSEA. This clone was seen just once. What it recognizes is unknown. This same CDR3 is encoded by further DNA sequences in the sample.

The TCR originated in a man younger than 35 in good health. The sequencing sample was made of naive CD4+ T cells sorted from blood. The subset was: CD45RA+ positively selected. V and J are TRBV29-1 and TRBJ1-1; possible D gene TRBD1, 5 bases. The CDR3 sequence is CSVERGNTEAFF. Here the CDR3 DNA reads TGCAGCGTTGAAAGGGGTAACACTGAAGCTTTCTTT.